This T cell receptor (beta chain) was retrieved from a study of CD8 T cells in Susac syndrome. Per the germline V gene, CDR1 is SGHTA and CDR2 is FQGNSA. Trimming took off 1 base at V and 6 bases at J, with 7 bases between the two ends. The CDR3 has 13 residues. A remark on this clonotype: Its antigen is unknown.

Study-wide points: By the study's own acknowledgment, its TCR sequencing and HLA analysis included relatively few individuals.

RNA amounts of about 0.5 to 1 ug underwent reverse transcription with random hexamers. By means of immunoSEQ multiplex PCR, TCR beta CDR3 spanning 54 Vbeta and 13 Jbeta underwent amplification. TCRdb itself ran the immunoSEQ multiplex PCR reads through MiXCR, one entry per CDR3 protein. The sample shows under 200,000 distinct CDR3 sequences, about 95% of them seen only once. The specimen was CD4+ T cells from PBMCs. This rearrangement joins TRBV7-2 to TRBJ1-5, with D uncertain. The sequence was collected from a human donor in good health. The chain's CDR3 is CASSLGFGQPQHF. CDR3 sequence (DNA): TGTGCCAGCAGCTTAGGTTTTGGTCAGCCCCAGCATTTT.